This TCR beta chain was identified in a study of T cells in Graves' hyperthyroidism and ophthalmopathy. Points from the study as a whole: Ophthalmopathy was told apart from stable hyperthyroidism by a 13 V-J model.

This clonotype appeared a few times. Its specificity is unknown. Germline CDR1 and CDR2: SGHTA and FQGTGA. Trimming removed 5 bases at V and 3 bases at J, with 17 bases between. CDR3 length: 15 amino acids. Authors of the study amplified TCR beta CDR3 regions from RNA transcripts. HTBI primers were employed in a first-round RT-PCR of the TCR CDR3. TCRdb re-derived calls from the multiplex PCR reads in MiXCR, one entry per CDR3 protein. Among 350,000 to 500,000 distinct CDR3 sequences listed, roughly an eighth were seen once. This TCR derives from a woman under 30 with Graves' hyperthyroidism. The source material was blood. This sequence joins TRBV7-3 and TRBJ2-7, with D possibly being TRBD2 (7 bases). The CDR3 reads CASSPRGGLNYEQYF. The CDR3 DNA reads TGTGCCAGCAGCCCAAGGGGGGGCTTAAACTACGAGCAGTACTTC.